Presented here are 10 T cell receptor beta chains from one specimen sequenced in a study of blood T cell repertoires in COVID-19. TCRdb's copy holds only in-frame clones and misses some; the assay was immunoSEQ multiplex PCR. This sample has more than 150,000 clones; about 88% occur once, and the top ten carry approximately 2.3%. The sample consisted of peripheral blood. These receptors were collected from an older man with active or convalescent COVID-19.

The V and J genes are TRBV30 and TRBJ2-5; TRBD2 matches 10 bases. Trimming took 1 base from V and 6 from J; bases not matched to a gene: 2. Germline CDR1 reads GTSNPN; CDR2 reads SVGIG (reference sequence). The CDR3 contains 13 residues. CDR3 sequence (DNA): TGTGCCTGGAGTGGACTAGCGGGTCAGACCCAGTACTTC. Translating it yields CAWSGLAGQTQYF.

The chain recombines TRBV11-2 with TRBJ1-3; D ambiguous. Germline V gene lookup returns CDR1 SGHAT and CDR2 FQNNGV. The CDR3 loop spans 11 amino acids. V lost 4 bases and J lost 9, with 7 bases in between. DNA of the CDR3: TGTGCCAGCAGCTCCAGTGCCACCATATATTTT. Amino acid sequence: CASSSSATIYF.

The chain employs TRBV6-5 and TRBJ2-7; the D gene is possibly TRBD2 (6 bases). CDR3 length: 13 amino acids. With 7 bases removed from V and 2 bases from J, the gap between germline ends came to 12 bases. Per germline, CDR1 MNHEY and CDR2 SVGAGI. This CDR3 reads CASILWGAYEQYF. DNA for the CDR3: TGTGCCAGCATCCTTTGGGGGGCCTACGAGCAGTACTTC.

CDR3 nucleotide sequence: TGTGCCAGCATGTTAGCGGGGCAAGAGACCCAGTACTTC. Protein sequence: CASMLAGQETQYF. The chain links TRBV6-5 to TRBJ2-5; 8 bases align to TRBD2. Germline CDR1 is MNHEY and CDR2 is SVGAGI. CDR3 size: 13 residues. V shed 7 bases, J shed 2 bases, and the junction held 3 bases outside the gene matches.

The V and J genes are TRBV7-9 and TRBJ1-4; TRBD1 matches 8 bases. The J segment lost 5 bases and the V segment lost 3 bases, leaving 11 bases of the junction unmatched. The CDR3 totals 17 residues. The germline V gene encodes CDR1 SEHNR and CDR2 FQNEAQ (reference sequence). This chain's CDR3 is CASSFGQGANRNEKLFF. As DNA, the CDR3 is TGTGCCAGCAGCTTCGGTCAGGGGGCGAATAGGAATGAAAAACTGTTTTTT.

The gene calls are TRBV7-2 and TRBJ2-3; the D is unclear. This CDR3 contains 14 residues. Germline V gene sequence: CDR1 SGHTA, CDR2 FQGNSA. Trimming shortened V by 5 bases and J by 6 bases, and 15 bases separated the two germline ends. The chain's CDR3 is CASSPPGVRDTQYF. DNA for the CDR3: TGTGCCAGCAGCCCCCCCGGTGTGCGGGATACGCAGTATTTT.

This chain uses TRBV3-1 (or the pseudogene TRBV3-2) with TRBJ2-7; possible D gene TRBD2, 6 bases. V was trimmed by 1 base and J by 3 bases, leaving 13 bases between them. This CDR3 has 15 amino acids. Germline-derived CDR1 and CDR2 are LGHDT and YNNKEL (reference sequence). The CDR3 DNA sequence: TGTGCCAGCAGCCAAGTTCCCTCCGGGGGCTACGAGCAGTACTTC. Its protein is CASSQVPSGGYEQYF.

J is TRBJ2-1 and V is TRBV10-3; 10 positions agree with TRBD2. The CDR3 runs to 17 residues. V trimming: 3 bases; J trimming: 0 bases; junction bases outside the gene matches: 5. Germline V gene lookup returns CDR1 ENHRY and CDR2 SYGVKD. For the CDR3, the DNA is TGTGCCATCAGTGAAAGGGCTAGCGGGAGCTCCTACAATGAGCAGTTCTTC. This encodes CAISERASGSSYNEQFF.

J is TRBJ2-4 and V is TRBV7-8; TRBD1 is a possible D gene (7 bases). The germline V gene has CDR1 SGHVS and CDR2 FQNEAQ. The CDR3 has 17 amino acids. V was clipped by 5 bases and J by 7 bases, with 24 bases between them. The CDR3 region is CASSLGRFGGGRNIQYF. The CDR3 bases are TGTGCCAGCAGCCTAGGAAGATTCGGAGGGGGCAGGAACATTCAGTACTTC.

The chain carries TRBV6-2 or TRBV6-3 and TRBJ2-7; D is uncertain. The CDR3 covers 14 residues. CDR1 and CDR2 from the germline V gene are MNHEY and SVGEGT. V was trimmed by 5 bases and J by 0 bases, leaving 11 bases between them. CDR3 region: CASSPTLSSYEQYF. The CDR3 DNA is TGTGCCAGCAGTCCGACATTAAGCTCCTACGAGCAGTACTTC.